Listed here are 11 T cell receptor beta chains from one sample, sequenced in a study of cytomegalovirus exposure and HLA in healthy donors. A multiplex PCR was run with 60 Vbeta primers and 13 Jbeta primers. Sequencing used immunoSEQ multiplex PCR; TCRdb keeps in-frame clones, though not all of them. Of approximately 81,000 clones listed, 77% are singletons. Input material: PBMCs. The origin of the receptors is a man in his fifties or sixties in good health and CMV-seropositive.

This clone was counted only a few times. The chain recombines TRBV5-8 with TRBJ2-1; TRBD1 aligns across 10 bases. The V and J ends lost 4 bases and 3 bases, in that order; junction bases with no gene match: 4. CDR1 is SGHTS, CDR2 YDEGEE, per germline. This CDR3 contains 15 residues. The CDR3 loop is CASSLRDRGYNEQFF. CDR3 sequence (DNA): TGTGCCAGCAGCCTCCGGGACAGGGGCTACAATGAGCAGTTCTTC.

The gene calls are TRBV30 and TRBJ2-5, with D perhaps matching TRBD1 (5 bases). This CDR3 contains 13 residues. Trimming took off 8 bases at V and 1 base at J, with 14 bases between the two ends. From germline, CDR1 is GTSNPN and CDR2 SVGIG (reference sequence). CDR3 DNA sequence: TGTGCCGGAACCTACAGGATCCAAGAGACCCAGTACTTC. It yields the protein CAGTYRIQETQYF.

This clone was detected once. This chain uses TRBV4-1 with TRBJ2-2; TRBD1 aligns across 9 bases. CDR1 and CDR2 from the germline V gene are MGHRA and YSYEKL. Trimming removed 2 bases from V and 0 bases from J; junction bases left unmatched: 7. The CDR3 extends over 18 amino acids. The CDR3 coding sequence is TGCGCCAGCAGCCAAAGGACCGGGACAGGGTCGAACACCGGGGAGCTGTTTTTT. Translated: CASSQRTGTGSNTGELFF.

The chain recombines TRBV5-6 with TRBJ1-5, with D perhaps TRBD1 (6 bases). The germline V and J ends were trimmed by 2 bases and 3 bases, with 9 bases remaining between them. This CDR3 is 14 amino acids long. Germline V lookup: CDR1 SGHDT, CDR2 YYEEEE. CDR3 sequence reads: CASSLGQSNQPQHF. The CDR3 DNA reads as TGTGCCAGCAGCTTAGGACAGTCCAATCAGCCCCAGCATTTT.

The chain has TRBV29-1 and TRBJ2-7; TRBD1 aligns across 8 bases. V dropped 5 bases and J dropped 2; count of bases not matched to a gene: 5. Germline V gene sequence: CDR1 SQVTM, CDR2 ANQGSEA. The CDR3 covers 13 residues. The CDR3 bases are TGCAGCGTTTACCTGGGACAGGCCTACGAGCAGTACTTC. It is translated as CSVYLGQAYEQYF.

This rearrangement joins TRBV30 to TRBJ1-4; 7 positions match TRBD1. The CDR3 has 15 amino acids. V was pared by 2 bases and J by 4 bases, with 7 bases of the junction left unmatched. CDR1 GTSNPN and CDR2 SVGIG come from the germline V gene (reference sequence). As DNA, the CDR3 is TGTGCCTGGAGTCGCCCGGGACAGAGTAATGAAAAACTGTTTTTT. Its translation: CAWSRPGQSNEKLFF.

This clone occurred once. The CDR3 loop is CASSGWTGGLPGTEAFF. CDR3 coding DNA: TGTGCCAGTAGTGGGTGGACAGGGGGCCTTCCGGGCACTGAAGCTTTCTTT. J is TRBJ1-1 and V is TRBV19, with TRBD1 matching 11 bases. CDR1 is LNHDA and CDR2 is SQIVND in the germline V gene (reference sequence). Trimming removed 5 bases from V and 4 bases from J; junction bases left unmatched: 12. The CDR3 extends over 17 amino acids.

This clone occurred a few times. This chain connects TRBV5-6 to TRBJ2-7; D possibly corresponds to TRBD2 (6 bases). V lost 4 bases and J 6 bases, leaving 26 bases between the germline ends. CDR1 and CDR2 from the germline V gene are SGHDT and YYEEEE. This CDR3 has 17 residues. Here the CDR3 DNA reads TGTGCCAGCAGCACTACGGGGCGCACCGACATCGGGAGCGAGCAGTACTTC. Translated, it gives CASSTTGRTDIGSEQYF.

This sequence joins TRBV6-1 and TRBJ1-1, with 9 bases that match TRBD1. The CDR3 extends over 14 amino acids. Losses at the gene ends were 4 bases for V and 5 bases for J; bases not matched to a gene: 5. Germline CDR1 and CDR2: MNHNS and SASEGT. CDR3 region: CASSAGQGGTEAFF. The CDR3 DNA is TGTGCCAGCAGTGCGGGACAGGGAGGTACTGAAGCTTTCTTT.

V is TRBV15 and J is TRBJ2-7; tentatively, D is TRBD2 (6 bases). Trimming pared 0 bases from V and 4 bases from J, leaving 13 bases between. CDR3 size: 15 residues. The V gene's germline CDR1 is LNHNV and CDR2 YYDKDF (reference sequence). The CDR3 reads CATSRDTGAPYEQYF. The CDR3, as DNA: TGTGCCACCAGCAGAGATACGGGAGCCCCATACGAGCAGTACTTC.

V usage is TRBV6-1 and J usage is TRBJ2-1; 10 nucleotides match TRBD2. V lost 5 bases and J lost 7; bases outside the gene matches: 8. Germline V lookup: CDR1 MNHNS, CDR2 SASEGT. The length of the CDR3 is 15 residues. CDR3 amino acids: CASSLGGLAKNEQFF. Written as DNA, the CDR3 is TGTGCCAGCAGTCTCGGGGGACTAGCGAAGAATGAGCAGTTCTTC.